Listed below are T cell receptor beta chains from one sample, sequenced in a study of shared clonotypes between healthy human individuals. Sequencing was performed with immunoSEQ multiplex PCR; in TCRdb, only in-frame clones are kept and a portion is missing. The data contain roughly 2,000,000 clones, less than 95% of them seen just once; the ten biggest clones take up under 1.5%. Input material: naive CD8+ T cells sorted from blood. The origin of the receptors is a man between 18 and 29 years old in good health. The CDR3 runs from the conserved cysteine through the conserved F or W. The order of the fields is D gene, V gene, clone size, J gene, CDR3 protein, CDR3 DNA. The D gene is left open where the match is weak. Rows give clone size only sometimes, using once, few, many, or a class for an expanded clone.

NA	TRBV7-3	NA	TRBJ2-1	CASSLNPPFSISANEQFF	TGTGCCAGCAGCTTAAATCCCCCCTTTAGTATAAGTGCCAATGAGCAGTTCTTC
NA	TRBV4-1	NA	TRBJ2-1	CASSQETGPGRDEQFF	TGCGCCAGCAGCCAAGAAACTGGGCCAGGGCGGGATGAGCAGTTCTTC
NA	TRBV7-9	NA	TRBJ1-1	CASSLVGGPAEAFF	TGTGCCAGCAGCTTAGTCGGGGGGCCGGCTGAAGCTTTCTTT
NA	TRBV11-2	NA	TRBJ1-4	CASSHRVVGTNEKLFF	TGTGCCAGCAGCCACAGGGTGGTAGGAACTAATGAAAAACTGTTTTTT
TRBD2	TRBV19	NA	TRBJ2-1	CASRGPGRDEQFF	TGTGCCAGTAGAGGGCCAGGGAGGGATGAGCAGTTCTTC
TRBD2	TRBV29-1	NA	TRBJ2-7	CSVEGGTTYEQYF	TGCAGCGTTGAAGGTGGGACTACCTACGAGCAGTACTTC
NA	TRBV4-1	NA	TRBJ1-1	CASSQKGGTEAFF	TGCGCCAGCAGCCAAAAGGGGGGCACTGAAGCTTTCTTT
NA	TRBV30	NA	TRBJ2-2	CACAPGTGELFF	TGTGCCTGTGCCCCTGGAACCGGGGAGCTGTTTTTT
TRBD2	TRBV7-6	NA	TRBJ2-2	CASSSVSGAINGELFF	TGTGCCAGCAGCTCCGTTAGCGGGGCGATTAACGGGGAGCTGTTTTTT
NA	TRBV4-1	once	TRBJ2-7	CASSQTEHYEQYF	TGCGCCAGCAGCCAGACAGAGCACTACGAGCAGTACTTC
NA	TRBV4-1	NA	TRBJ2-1	CASSHSNEQFF	TGCGCCAGCAGCCATTCGAATGAGCAGTTCTTC
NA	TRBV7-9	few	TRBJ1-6	CASSLVDRTSPLHF	TGTGCCAGCAGCTTAGTCGACAGAACCTCACCCCTCCACTTT
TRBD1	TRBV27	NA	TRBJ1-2	CASSADPGQYGYTF	TGTGCCAGCAGTGCCGACCCGGGACAGTATGGCTACACCTTC
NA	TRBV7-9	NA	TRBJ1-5	CASSSSSGVLLHNQPQHF	TGTGCCAGCAGCTCCTCCTCGGGCGTCCTCCTCCACAATCAGCCCCAGCATTTT
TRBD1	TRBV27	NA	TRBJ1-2	CASSLGQSYGYTF	TGTGCCAGCAGTTTGGGACAGTCTTATGGCTACACCTTC
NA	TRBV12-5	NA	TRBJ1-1	CASGLYGGIGNTEAFF	TGTGCTAGTGGTTTGTATGGGGGCATAGGGAACACTGAAGCTTTCTTT
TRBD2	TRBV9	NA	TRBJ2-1	CASSVPAGGSGEQFF	TGTGCCAGCAGCGTCCCAGCGGGGGGTTCGGGTGAGCAGTTCTTC
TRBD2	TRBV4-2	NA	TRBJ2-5	CASSQDHSGGEGETQYF	TGTGCCAGCAGCCAAGATCACAGCGGGGGAGAGGGAGAGACCCAGTACTTC
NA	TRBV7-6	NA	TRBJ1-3	CASSLLAGAGNTIYF	TGTGCCAGCAGCTTACTGGCAGGGGCTGGAAACACCATATATTTT
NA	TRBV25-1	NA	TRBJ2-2	CASSDRQGNTGELFF	TGTGCCAGCAGTGATAGGCAGGGGAACACCGGGGAGCTGTTTTTT
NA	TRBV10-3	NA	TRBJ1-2	CAINPEGEGNYGYTF	TGTGCCATCAACCCCGAAGGAGAGGGAAACTATGGCTACACCTTC
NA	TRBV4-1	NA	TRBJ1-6	CASSPQDSNSPLHF	TGCGCCAGCAGCCCCCAGGACAGTAATTCACCCCTCCACTTT
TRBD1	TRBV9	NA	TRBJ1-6	CASSARTGEGSPLHF	TGTGCCAGCAGCGCCAGGACAGGGGAGGGTTCACCCCTCCACTTT
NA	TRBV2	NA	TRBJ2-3	CASRVGDTQYF	TGTGCCAGCAGGGTCGGAGATACGCAGTATTTT
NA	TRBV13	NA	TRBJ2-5	CASSHPGESQTQYF	TGTGCCAGCAGCCACCCCGGGGAGAGCCAGACCCAGTACTTC
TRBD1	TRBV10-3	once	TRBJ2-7	CASSYAPDRESPNEQYF	TGTGCCAGCAGTTACGCACCGGACAGGGAGTCCCCGAACGAGCAGTACTTC
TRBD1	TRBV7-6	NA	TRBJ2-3	CASSLTGGADTQYF	TGTGCCAGCAGCCTAACAGGGGGCGCAGATACGCAGTATTTT
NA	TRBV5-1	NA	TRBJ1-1	CASSLVLGATEAFF	TGCGCCAGCAGCTTGGTTCTAGGGGCTACTGAAGCTTTCTTT
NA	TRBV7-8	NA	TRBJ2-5	CASSLVGLEETQYF	TGTGCCAGCAGCTTAGTGGGATTGGAGGAGACCCAGTACTTC
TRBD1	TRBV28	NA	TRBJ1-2	CASSLKGTGGNYGYTF	TGTGCCAGCAGTTTAAAGGGGACAGGGGGGAACTATGGCTACACCTTC
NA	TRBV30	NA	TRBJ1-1	CAWDNLMNTEAFF	TGTGCCTGGGACAATCTAATGAACACTGAAGCTTTCTTT
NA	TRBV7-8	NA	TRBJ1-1	CASSLAEGRTEAFF	TGTGCCAGCAGCTTAGCGGAGGGGCGGACTGAAGCTTTCTTT
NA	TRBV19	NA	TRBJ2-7	CASSSDLSYEQYF	TGTGCCAGTAGTTCCGACCTCTCCTACGAGCAGTACTTC
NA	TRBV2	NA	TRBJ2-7	CASRSQGGSYEQYF	TGTGCCAGCAGGTCCCAGGGGGGCTCCTACGAGCAGTACTTC
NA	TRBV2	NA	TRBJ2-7	CVQAAPEGFKQYF	TGTGTCCAAGCAGCCCCCGAGGGGTTTAAGCAGTACTTC
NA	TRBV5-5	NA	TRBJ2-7	CASSFWGDSYEQYF	TGTGCCAGCAGCTTTTGGGGCGATTCCTACGAGCAGTACTTC
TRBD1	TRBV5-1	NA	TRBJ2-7	CASSLPRDRGAYEQYF	TGCGCCAGCAGCTTGCCCCGGGACAGGGGGGCCTACGAGCAGTACTTC
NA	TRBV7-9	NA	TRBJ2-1	CASSQYSGNEQFF	TGTGCCAGCAGCCAGTACAGCGGGAATGAGCAGTTCTTC
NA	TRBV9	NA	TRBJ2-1	CASSVVWGTNEQFF	TGTGCCAGCAGCGTAGTTTGGGGGACCAATGAGCAGTTCTTC
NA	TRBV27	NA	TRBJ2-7	CASSSSDLFGYEQYF	TGTGCCAGCAGTTCCTCGGACCTCTTCGGGTACGAGCAGTACTTC
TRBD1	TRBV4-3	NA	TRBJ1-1	CASSLGTGNTEAFF	TGCGCCAGCAGCTTAGGGACAGGGAACACTGAAGCTTTCTTT
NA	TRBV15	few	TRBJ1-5	CATSREGGYNQPQHF	TGTGCCACCAGCAGAGAGGGCGGCTACAATCAGCCCCAGCATTTT
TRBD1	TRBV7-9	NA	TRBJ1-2	CASSLGSLQGVDGYGYTF	TGTGCCAGCAGCCTCGGGTCGTTACAGGGGGTTGATGGCTATGGCTACACCTTC
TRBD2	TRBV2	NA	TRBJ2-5	CASSFSGLAGESKETQYF	TGTGCCAGCAGTTTTTCCGGACTAGCGGGAGAATCGAAAGAGACCCAGTACTTC
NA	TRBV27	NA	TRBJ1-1	CASSLGGRNTEAFF	TGTGCCAGCAGTTTAGGAGGGAGGAATACTGAAGCTTTCTTT
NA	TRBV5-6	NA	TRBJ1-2	CASSGAPGLDYGYTF	TGTGCCAGCAGCGGGGCACCAGGGCTCGACTATGGCTACACCTTC
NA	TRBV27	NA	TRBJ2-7	CASRAINSYEQYF	TGTGCCAGCAGGGCCATAAACTCCTACGAGCAGTACTTC
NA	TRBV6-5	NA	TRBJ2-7	CASSFYRTPYEQYF	TGTGCCAGCAGTTTCTACAGGACTCCCTACGAGCAGTACTTC
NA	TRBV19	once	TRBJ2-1	CASSLATPSYNEQFF	TGTGCCAGTAGTCTAGCGACACCCTCCTACAATGAGCAGTTCTTC
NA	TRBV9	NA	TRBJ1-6	CASSVEQGSNSPLHF	TGTGCCAGCAGCGTAGAACAGGGTAGTAATTCACCCCTCCACTTT
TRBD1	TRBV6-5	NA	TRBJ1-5	CAKKQGAQPQHF	TGTGCCAAAAAACAGGGGGCTCAGCCCCAGCATTTT
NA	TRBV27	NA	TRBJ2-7	CASSPLGARPYEQYF	TGTGCCAGCAGTCCACTGGGGGCCAGACCCTACGAGCAGTACTTC
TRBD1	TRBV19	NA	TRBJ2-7	CASMGQGVYEQYF	TGTGCCAGTATGGGACAGGGAGTGTACGAGCAGTACTTC